These T cell receptor beta chains were read from a single sample in a study of blood T cells in healthy people across ages. TCRdb recomputed calls from the 5' RACE reads with MiXCR, one row per CDR3 protein. The table has 700,000 or so distinct CDR3 sequences, 20% to 25% seen once. The sequencing sample was made of blood. These receptors were collected from a man aged 70-80 years in good health. The CDR3 runs from the conserved cysteine through the conserved F or W. A D gene is named only where the DNA matches it firmly. Expanded clones are given a class, and other clones once, few, many or no size at all.

v_gene,abundance,j_gene,d_gene,CDR3aa,CDR3nt
TRBV28,-,TRBJ2-7,-,CASKRLGRTYEQYF,TGTGCCAGCAAAAGACTCGGACGGACCTACGAGCAGTACTTC
TRBV28,few,TRBJ1-5,-,CASRRVSNQPQHF,TGTGCCAGCAGACGGGTTAGCAATCAGCCCCAGCATTTT
TRBV28,-,TRBJ2-2,-,CASLSGNTGELFF,TGTGCCAGTTTGAGTGGGAACACCGGGGAGCTGTTTTTT
TRBV20-1,few,TRBJ2-3,-,CSAKMTLSPDTQYF,TGCAGTGCCAAAATGACCCTCTCTCCAGATACGCAGTATTTT
TRBV12-3/TRBV12-4,once,TRBJ1-2,-,CASSTHLAGYCGYTF,TGTGCCAGCAGTACGCATCTGGCAGGGTACTGTGGCTACACCTTC
TRBV14,-,TRBJ1-5,-,CASSQAYNQPRHF,TGTGCCAGCAGCCAAGCCTACAATCAGCCCCGGCATTTT
TRBV6-1,once,TRBJ2-4,TRBD1,CASSELDRAGIQYF,TGTGCCAGCAGTGAACTGGACAGGGCAGGCATTCAGTACTTC
TRBV14,few,TRBJ2-3,-,CASSATWTGTDTQYF,TGTGCCAGCAGCGCAACATGGACAGGCACAGATACGCAGTATTTT
TRBV12-3/TRBV12-4,few,TRBJ2-5,TRBD1,CASSLGTGLWQETQYF,TGTGCCAGCAGTTTGGGGACAGGATTGTGGCAAGAGACCCAGTACTTC
TRBV7-2,few,TRBJ2-5,-,CASSSRISKETQYF,TGTGCCAGCAGCTCCCGAATATCGAAAGAGACCCAGTACTTC
TRBV7-9,-,TRBJ1-1,-,CASSLQGALNTEAFF,TGTGCCAGCAGCTTACAAGGAGCCTTGAACACTGAAGCTTTCTTT
TRBV29-1,-,TRBJ2-1,TRBD1,CSAFRGRGWDNEQFF,TGCAGCGCTTTTCGTGGCAGGGGGTGGGACAATGAGCAGTTCTTC
TRBV5-1,-,TRBJ2-1,-,CASSLEGYAYNEQFF,TGCGCCAGCAGCTTGGAGGGGTATGCTTACAATGAGCAGTTCTTC
TRBV7-9,few,TRBJ2-5,-,CASKGSQNLRQETQYF,TGTGCCAGCAAGGGGAGCCAAAACTTGCGACAAGAGACCCAGTACTTC
TRBV6-5,-,TRBJ1-5,TRBD1,CASSRGRGITQPQHF,TGTGCCAGCAGCAGGGGGCGGGGGATAACTCAGCCCCAGCATTTT
TRBV10-3,-,TRBJ2-5,-,CAISEGLETQYF,TGTGCCATCAGTGAAGGGTTGGAGACCCAGTACTTC
TRBV14,-,TRBJ1-4,-,CASSQGTATNEKLFF,TGTGCCAGCAGCCAAGGGACAGCAACTAATGAAAAACTGTTTTTT
TRBV20-1,many,TRBJ2-3,-,CSARGGGLGTDTQYF,TGCAGTGCTAGAGGGGGGGGCTTAGGCACAGATACGCAGTATTTT
TRBV7-2,few,TRBJ1-4,-,CASSPRAIGKLFF,TGTGCCAGCAGCCCCCGGGCGATTGGAAAACTGTTTTTT
TRBV5-1,few,TRBJ1-4,-,CASSLATGILFF,TGCGCCAGCAGCTTGGCCACAGGGATACTGTTTTTT
TRBV5-1,-,TRBJ2-1,-,CASRVSVLSYNEQFF,TGCGCCAGCAGGGTGAGCGTTTTATCCTACAATGAGCAGTTCTTC
TRBV20-1,many,TRBJ2-5,TRBD1,CSAGPGQQETQYF,TGCAGTGCTGGACCGGGACAGCAAGAGACCCAGTACTTC
TRBV28,-,TRBJ2-3,TRBD2,CASRPGLAGPYTDTQYF,TGTGCCAGCAGGCCGGGACTAGCGGGGCCTTACACAGATACGCAGTATTTT
TRBV5-1,-,TRBJ2-4,TRBD1,CASSSGTGDAKNIQYF,TGCGCCAGCAGCTCCGGGACAGGGGACGCCAAAAACATTCAGTACTTC
TRBV29-1,-,TRBJ2-5,-,CSGAEFGETQYF,TGCAGCGGTGCAGAATTTGGAGAGACCCAGTACTTC
TRBV7-6,few,TRBJ2-3,TRBD2,CASSGSGSQTTDTQYF,TGTGCCAGCAGCGGTAGCGGGTCCCAAACCACAGATACGCAGTATTTT
TRBV9,few,TRBJ2-1,-,CASSVGGSNEQFF,TGTGCCAGCAGCGTAGGGGGGAGCAATGAGCAGTTCTTC
TRBV28,many,TRBJ1-5,-,CASSLGQPQHF,TGTGCCAGCAGCTTGGGTCAGCCCCAGCATTTT
TRBV20-1,-,TRBJ1-2,-,CSATDGQPNYGYTF,TGCAGTGCAACCGACGGACAGCCTAACTATGGCTACACCTTC
TRBV30,few,TRBJ1-2,-,CAWSVGGYGYTF,TGTGCCTGGAGTGTAGGCGGCTATGGCTACACCTTC
TRBV6-1,-,TRBJ1-2,-,CASSGARNYGYTF,TGTGCCAGCAGCGGTGCACGGAACTATGGCTACACCTTC
TRBV11-2,-,TRBJ2-7,TRBD1,CASSQGQAYEQYF,TGTGCCAGCAGCCAAGGACAGGCCTACGAGCAGTACTTC
TRBV7-8,-,TRBJ2-4,-,CASSLRRGWAKNIQYF,TGTGCCAGCAGCTTACGACGGGGCTGGGCCAAAAACATTCAGTACTTC
TRBV27,few,TRBJ2-2,-,CASRLGPNTGELFF,TGTGCCAGCAGACTGGGACCAAACACCGGGGAGCTGTTTTTT
TRBV20-1,few,TRBJ2-7,-,CSARDGTPSNYEQYF,TGCAGTGCTAGAGATGGGACACCCTCGAACTACGAGCAGTACTTC
TRBV25-1,-,TRBJ1-4,-,CASSGQGREELFF,TGTGCCAGCAGTGGGCAGGGTCGGGAGGAACTGTTTTTT
TRBV5-1,few,TRBJ2-2,-,CASSRDGRGLTGELFF,TGCGCCAGCAGCCGGGATGGCAGGGGACTCACCGGGGAGCTGTTTTTT
TRBV6-2/TRBV6-3,-,TRBJ2-7,-,CASSGGFNVYEQYF,TGTGCCAGCAGTGGAGGGTTCAACGTTTACGAGCAGTACTTC